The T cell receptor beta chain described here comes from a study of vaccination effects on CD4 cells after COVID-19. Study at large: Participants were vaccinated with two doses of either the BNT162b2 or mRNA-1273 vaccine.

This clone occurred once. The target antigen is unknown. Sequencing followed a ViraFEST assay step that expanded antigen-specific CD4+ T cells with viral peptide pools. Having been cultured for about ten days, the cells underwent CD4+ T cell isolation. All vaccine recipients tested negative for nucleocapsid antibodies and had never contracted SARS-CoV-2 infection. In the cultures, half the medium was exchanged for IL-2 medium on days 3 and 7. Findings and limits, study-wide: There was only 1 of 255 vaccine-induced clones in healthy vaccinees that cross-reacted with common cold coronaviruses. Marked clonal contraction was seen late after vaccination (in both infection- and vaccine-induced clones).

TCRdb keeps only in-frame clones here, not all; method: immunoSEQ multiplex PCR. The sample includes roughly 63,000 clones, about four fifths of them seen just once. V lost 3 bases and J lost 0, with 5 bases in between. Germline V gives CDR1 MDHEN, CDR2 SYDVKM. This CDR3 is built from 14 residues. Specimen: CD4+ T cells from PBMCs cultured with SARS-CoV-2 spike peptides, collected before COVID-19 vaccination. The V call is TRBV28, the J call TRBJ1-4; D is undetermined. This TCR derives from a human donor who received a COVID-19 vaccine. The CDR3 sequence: CASSFTSTNEKLFF. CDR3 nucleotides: TGTGCCAGCAGTTTCACCTCAACTAATGAAAAACTGTTTTTT.